This paragraph covers one T cell receptor beta chain sequence. Trimming took off 4 bases at V and 2 bases at J, with 22 bases between the two ends. CDR3 size: 17 residues. Germline V lookup: CDR1 SGHRS, CDR2 YFSETQ. The data were taken from a study of regulatory T cells in long-lasting Graves disease. The authors built TCR beta libraries using iRepertoire HTBI primers and Arm-PCR of CDR3 regions. TCRdb re-called the multiplex PCR reads with MiXCR, one entry per CDR3 protein. The repertoire includes 300,000 to 350,000 distinct CDR3 sequences, about 20% of them detected once, and just under 30% sits in the top ten. Time point defined: persistent/refractory GD, antithyroid drugs over 5 years with positive TRAb. RNA extracted from PBMCs served as the sequencing template. The peripheral blood volume drawn was 8 to 9.5 milliliters, and it was collected into EDTA tubes.

The chain employs TRBV5-1 and TRBJ2-7; D possibly corresponds to TRBD1 (5 bases). The sequence was obtained from a female donor with Graves disease. The material sequenced was peripheral blood mononuclear cells (PBMCs), taken when the disease was refractory, from a patient treated with antithyroid drugs. CDR3 sequence: CASSHGLLQANTYEQYF. The CDR3 DNA reads TGCGCCAGCAGCCACGGGCTATTACAGGCGAATACCTACGAGCAGTACTTC.